These 21 T cell receptor beta chains originate from one sample sequenced in a study of tumor and adjacent non-tumor tissue in lung cancer. No cell sorting was done before RNA was extracted from the tissue. A modified ARM-PCR protocol with three rounds of nested PCR amplified TCRbeta. TCRdb re-called the multiplex PCR reads with MiXCR, one entry per CDR3 protein. The repertoire includes more than 95,000 distinct CDR3 sequences, about 66% of them detected once, and around 13% sits in the top ten. What was sequenced was lung tumor tissue. These receptor sequences come from a man in his thirties or forties with non-small cell lung cancer.

The chain is built from TRBV4-1 and TRBJ2-1; the D gene is possibly TRBD2 (6 bases). This CDR3 contains 23 residues. Germline V CDR1 and CDR2: MGHRA, YSYEKL. V lost 1 base to trimming and J lost 0 bases, with 31 bases between them. CDR3 DNA: TGCGCCAGCAGCCAAGGGGGGTCCCAGGTGGTAAGACTAGATTCTAGCTCCTACAATGAGCAGTTCTTC. Translation: CASSQGGSQVVRLDSSSYNEQFF.

As concerns this clonotype: At one of its ends the junction is not consistent with the germline gene, which may arise from a read error. The chain carries TRBV29-1 and TRBJ1-2; TRBD1 might be the D (5 bases). The germline V gene has CDR1 SQVTM and CDR2 ANQGSEA. There are 13 residues in the CDR3. The CDR3 is CSTSDIRAYGYAF. The CDR3 DNA follows: TGCAGCACTTCGGACATTCGGGCGTATGGCTACGCCTTC.

This clonotype has a count of ten or more. This chain links TRBV4-2 with TRBJ1-6; 10 bases are shared with TRBD1. V was clipped by 0 bases and J by 7 bases; unmatched bases: 6. The CDR3 is made up of 17 amino acids. CDR1 and CDR2 from the germline V gene are LGHNA and YNFKEQ. The CDR3 region has the DNA TGTGCCAGCAGCCAAGATGGGACAGGGGCTTGGAATTCACCCCTCCACTTT. Its protein product is CASSQDGTGAWNSPLHF.

This clonotype was seen only a few times. Without the conserved terminal phenylalanine or tryptophan, this CDR3 likely stems from a read error. The V call is TRBV4-2, the J call TRBJ2-3; a possible D gene is TRBD1 (5 bases). Germline V lookup: CDR1 LGHNA, CDR2 YNFKEQ. The length of the CDR3 is 15 residues. Trimming shortened V by 2 bases and J by 3 bases, and 12 bases separated the two germline ends. The CDR3 loop reads CASSQRRAQTDTQYL. Here the CDR3 DNA reads TGTGCCAGCAGCCAACGCAGGGCTCAGACAGATACGCAGTATTTA.

J is TRBJ2-3 and V is TRBV20-1; D is undetermined. This CDR3 region has 15 residues. Germline CDR1 reads DFQATT; CDR2 reads SNEGSKA (reference sequence). CDR3 DNA: TGCAGAACGCGAGCTTGGGGAAGGGACACAGATACGCAGTATTTT. Its translation: CRTRAWGRDTDTQYF.

The rearrangement uses TRBV7-9 and TRBJ2-7, with a weak D call TRBD1 (5 bases). Germline V gives CDR1 SEHNR, CDR2 FQNEAQ (reference sequence). This CDR3 spans 14 amino acids. Between the trimmed V and J ends, which lost 5 bases and 0 bases, there was a span of 11 bases. CDR3 DNA sequence: TGTGCCAGCAGCCTGACAGCTACCTCCTACGAGCAGTACTTC. Translating gives CASSLTATSYEQYF.

This clonotype was recorded only once. This chain connects TRBV12-3 or TRBV12-4 to TRBJ2-7; D ambiguous. V was trimmed by 7 bases and J by 6 bases, leaving 10 bases between them. This CDR3 region has 11 residues. CDR3 loop: CASNFMGEQYF. The CDR3 DNA sequence: TGTGCCAGCAATTTCATGGGCGAGCAGTACTTC.

In this sample, this clonotype turned up many times. The rearrangement joins TRBV20-1 to TRBJ1-3; D is uncertain. The CDR3 has 15 amino acids. The V gene lost 3 bases and the J gene lost 0 bases, with 12 bases spanning the gap. The germline V gene encodes CDR1 DFQATT and CDR2 SNEGSKA (reference sequence). CDR3 nucleotide sequence: TGCAGTGCTAGCTACCCGGGCCCCTCTGGAAACACCATATATTTT. Its protein product is CSASYPGPSGNTIYF.

Turning to this clonotype: Relative to the germline gene, one junction end is altered; a read error may explain this. The chain is built from TRBV6-5 and TRBJ2-5; D gene uncertain. Germline lookup yields CDR1 MNHEY and CDR2 SVGAGI. The CDR3 consists of 13 residues. In nucleotides, the CDR3 is TGTGCCAGCGGGCGGACGGCCCAAGAGACCCAGTATTTC. This gives the protein CASGRTAQETQYF.

Concerning this clonotype: The CDR3 carries no conserved terminal phenylalanine or tryptophan, so it likely arises from a read error. The CDR3 DNA follows: TGCGCCAGCAGCCGCCCTACCCGTACAGACTTGAACACTGAAGCTTTCATT. It is translated as CASSRPTRTDLNTEAFI. The chain carries TRBV4-1 and TRBJ1-1; D remains ambiguous. The V end was cut by 4 bases, the J end by 0 bases, with 18 bases between. The CDR3 contains 17 residues. Germline CDR1 MGHRA, CDR2 YSYEKL.

Concerning this clonotype: One base away lies a much larger clone, so this may be a sequencing read error. The V and J genes are TRBV6-5 and TRBJ2-6; D is possibly TRBD2 (5 bases). The CDR3 has 15 amino acids. The germline V gene has CDR1 MNHEY and CDR2 SVGAGI. As DNA, the CDR3 is TGTGTCAGCAGACTACGGAACTCTGGGGCCAACGTCCTGACTTTC. It yields the protein CVSRLRNSGANVLTF.

This clonotype was detected ten times or more. The chain couples TRBV6-5 to TRBJ2-2, with TRBD1 matching 8 bases. J lost 6 bases, V lost 6 bases, and 9 bases had no gene match. The germline gives CDR1 MNHEY, CDR2 SVGAGI. This CDR3 contains 15 residues. This chain's CDR3 is CASRSDRGVAGELFF. In DNA, the CDR3 is TGTGCCAGCAGATCCGACAGGGGAGTCGCCGGGGAGCTGTTTTTT.

In the case of this clonotype: This could be a read error, since a much larger clone is one nucleotide away. This chain's CDR3 is CASRGQGARYEQYF. The CDR3 DNA reads as TGTGCCAGCAGAGGACAGGGGGCGAGGTACGAGCAGTACTTC. V and J are TRBV12-3 or TRBV12-4 and TRBJ2-7; 11 bases map to TRBD1. CDR3 size: 14 residues. V gave up 6 bases and J gave up 4 bases; unmatched junction bases: 5.

In the case of this clonotype: The conserved closing phenylalanine or tryptophan is absent in this CDR3, likely reflecting a read error. CDR3 sequence: CVSCPNGYTI. As DNA, the CDR3 is TGTGTTAGCTGCCCTAACGGCTACACCATC. The chain employs TRBV6-5 and TRBJ1-2; D not resolved. The CDR3 is 10 amino acids. CDR1 is MNHEY and CDR2 is SVGAGI in the germline V gene.

A word on this clonotype: A much larger clonotype is one base distant, so this may be a read error. The genes are TRBV20-1 and TRBJ1-3; no firm D call. Germline CDR1 reads DFQATT; CDR2 reads SNEGSKA (reference sequence). This CDR3 spans 11 amino acids. CDR3 sequence reads: CSGVLGNSIYF. CDR3 DNA sequence: TGCAGTGGAGTCCTTGGAAACTCCATATATTTT.

For this clonotype: The junction departs from germline at one end; a sequencing error may be responsible. The chain employs TRBV5-6 and TRBJ2-5; weak D call: TRBD2 (6 bases). This CDR3 has 15 residues. The germline V gene has CDR1 SGHDT and CDR2 YYEEEE. The chain's CDR3 is CASSTTGLAEETQYF. In nucleotides, the CDR3 is TGTGCCAGCAGCACCACGGGACTGGCGGAAGAAACCCAGTACTTC.

Worth noting for this clonotype: A much larger clone differs from this one at a single base, so this may be a read error. The chain joins TRBV12-3 or TRBV12-4 to TRBJ1-4, with 7 bases matching TRBD1. This CDR3 is 14 amino acids long. Here the CDR3 DNA reads TGTGCCAACAGTCCCCGGCAGGGGGGCGAAAAACTGTTTTTT. Translating gives CANSPRQGGEKLFF.

Concerning this clonotype itself: A read error may be the cause here, since a much bigger clone is one base away. The rearrangement links TRBV20-1 to TRBJ2-7; D tentatively reads TRBD1 or TRBD2 (6 bases each). Germline loops: CDR1 DFQATT, CDR2 SNEGSKA (reference sequence). The CDR3 covers 15 residues. Trimming shortened V by 3 bases and J by 7 bases, and 22 bases separated the two germline ends. CDR3 loop: CSASDTTLGGMEQYF. CDR3 nucleotides: TGCAGTGCTAGCGACACCACGCTGGGGGGCATGGAGCAGTACTTC.

The chain couples TRBV5-1 to TRBJ2-3; no definite D call. Germline V gene sequence: CDR1 SGHRS, CDR2 YFSETQ. The CDR3 has 14 amino acids. V gave up 0 bases and J gave up 1 base, with 6 bases separating them. CDR3 nucleotides: TGCGCCAGCAGCTTGGAAGGCCGCACAGATACGCAGTATTTT. The encoded protein is CASSLEGRTDTQYF.

This chain joins TRBV29-1 and TRBJ2-2; D not resolved. CDR3 size: 16 residues. The V end lost 2 bases, the J end lost 1 base, and 14 bases lay between the germline ends. CDR1 and CDR2 from the germline V gene are SQVTM and ANQGSEA. The CDR3 reads CSVEHQRLLNTGELFF. CDR3 nucleotides: TGCAGCGTTGAACATCAGAGGCTGCTGAACACCGGGGAGCTGTTTTTT.

As for this clonotype: One junction end disagrees with the germline gene, perhaps due to a read error. The rearrangement joins TRBV11-3 to TRBJ2-1; D gene ambiguous. Germline V gene lookup returns CDR1 SGHNT and CDR2 YENEEA. This CDR3 contains 13 residues. The DNA of the CDR3 is TGTGCCGGCAGCCCAGCACCTGGCAATGAGCAGTTCTTC. This translates into CAGSPAPGNEQFF.